This TCR beta chain derives from a study of neurological immune-mediated disorders. A 10-nucleotide random UMI tagged transcripts in template-switch 5'RACE cDNA synthesis. From 15-18 subjects, over 180 million TCR-beta sequences were obtained in each sequencing run. MiXCR was run by TCRdb on the 5' RACE reads, yielding one entry per CDR3 protein. The table shows about 10,000 distinct CDR3 sequences, with approximately 22% occurring only once. This clonotype was seen ten or more times. The germline V gene has CDR1 LNHNV and CDR2 YYDKDF (reference sequence). With 2 bases clipped from V and 0 bases from J, the junction kept 2 bases outside the gene matches. This CDR3 spans 15 amino acids. Sorted libraries used about 1 million CD4+ or CD8+ T cells.

This receptor was identified in a woman in her thirties or forties with multiple sclerosis. The genes are TRBV15 and TRBJ2-3, with TRBD1 matching 7 bases. Source material: CD8+ T cells from blood. The CDR3 loop reads CATSRSRGSTDTQYF. CDR3 DNA sequence: TGTGCCACCAGCAGATCCAGGGGGAGCACAGATACGCAGTATTTT.